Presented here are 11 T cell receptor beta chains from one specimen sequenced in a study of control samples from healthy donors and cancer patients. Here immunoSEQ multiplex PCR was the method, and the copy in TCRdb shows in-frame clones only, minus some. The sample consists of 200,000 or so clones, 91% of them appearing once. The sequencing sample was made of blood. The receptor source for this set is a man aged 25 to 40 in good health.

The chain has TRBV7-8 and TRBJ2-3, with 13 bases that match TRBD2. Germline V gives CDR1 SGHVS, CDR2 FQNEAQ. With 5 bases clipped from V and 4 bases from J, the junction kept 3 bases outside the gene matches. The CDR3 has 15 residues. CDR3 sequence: CASSRTSGGSDTQYF. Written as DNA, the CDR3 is TGTGCCAGCAGCCGGACTAGCGGGGGCTCAGATACGCAGTATTTT.

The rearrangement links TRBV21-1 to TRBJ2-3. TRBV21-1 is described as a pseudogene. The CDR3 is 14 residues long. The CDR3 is CARTGPTFTDTQYF. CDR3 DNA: TGTGCCAGAACGGGACCGACCTTCACAGATACGCAGTATTTT.

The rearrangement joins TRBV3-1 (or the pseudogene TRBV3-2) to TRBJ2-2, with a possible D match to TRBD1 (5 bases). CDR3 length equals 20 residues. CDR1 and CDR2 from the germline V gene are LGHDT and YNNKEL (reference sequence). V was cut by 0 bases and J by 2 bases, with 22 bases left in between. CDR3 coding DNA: TGTGCCAGCAGCCAAGAACGAAGGGGCTCCAAAACTACTAACACCGGGGAGCTGTTTTTT. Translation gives CASSQERRGSKTTNTGELFF.

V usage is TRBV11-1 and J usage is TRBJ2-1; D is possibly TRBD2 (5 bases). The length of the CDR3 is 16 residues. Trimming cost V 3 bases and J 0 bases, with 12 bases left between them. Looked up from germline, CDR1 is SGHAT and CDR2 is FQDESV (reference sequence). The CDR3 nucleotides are TGTGCCAGCAGCTTCGGGGTTAGCCGCTCCTACAATGAGCAGTTCTTC. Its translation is CASSFGVSRSYNEQFF. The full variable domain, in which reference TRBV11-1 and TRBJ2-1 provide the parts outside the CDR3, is EAEVAQSPRYKITEKSQAVAFWCDPISGHATLYWYRQILGQGPELLVQFQDESVVDDSQLPKDRFSAERLKGVDSTLKIQPAELGDSAMYLCASSFGVSRSYNEQFFGPGTRLTVL.

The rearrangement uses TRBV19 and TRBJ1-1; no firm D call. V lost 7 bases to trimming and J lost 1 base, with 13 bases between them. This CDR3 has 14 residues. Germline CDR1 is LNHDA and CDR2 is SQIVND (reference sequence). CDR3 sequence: CASTLHDKNTEAFF. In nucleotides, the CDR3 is TGTGCCAGTACACTCCACGACAAGAACACTGAAGCTTTCTTT.

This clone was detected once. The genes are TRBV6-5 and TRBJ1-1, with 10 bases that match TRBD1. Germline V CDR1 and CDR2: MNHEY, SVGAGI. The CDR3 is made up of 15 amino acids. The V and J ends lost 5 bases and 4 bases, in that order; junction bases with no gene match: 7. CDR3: CASSPGQGSRTEAFF. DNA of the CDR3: TGTGCCAGCAGTCCGGGACAGGGGTCGCGCACTGAAGCTTTCTTT.

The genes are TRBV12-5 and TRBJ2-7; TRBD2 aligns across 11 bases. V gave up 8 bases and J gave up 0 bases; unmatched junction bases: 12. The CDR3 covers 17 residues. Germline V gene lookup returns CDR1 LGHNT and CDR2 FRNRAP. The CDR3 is CASSSASGGPSSYEQYF. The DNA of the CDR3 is TGTGCTAGTTCCTCCGCTAGCGGGGGGCCGAGCTCCTACGAGCAGTACTTC.

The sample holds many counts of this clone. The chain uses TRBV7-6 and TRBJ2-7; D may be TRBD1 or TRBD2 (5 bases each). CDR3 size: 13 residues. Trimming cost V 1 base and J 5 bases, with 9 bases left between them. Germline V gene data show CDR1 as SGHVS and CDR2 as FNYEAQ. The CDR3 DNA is TGTGCCAGCAGCTTAGGAGGGGCCAACGAGCAGTACTTC. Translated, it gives CASSLGGANEQYF.

CDR3 sequence: CASSLRGQGADTQYF. The CDR3 region has the DNA TGTGCCAGCAGTTTGAGGGGGCAGGGCGCAGATACGCAGTATTTT. V gene TRBV6-4 combines with J gene TRBJ2-3; 7 nucleotides agree with TRBD1. Germline values: CDR1 MRHNA, CDR2 SNTAGT. CDR3 length: 15 residues. With 5 bases clipped from V and 4 bases from J, the junction kept 9 bases outside the gene matches.

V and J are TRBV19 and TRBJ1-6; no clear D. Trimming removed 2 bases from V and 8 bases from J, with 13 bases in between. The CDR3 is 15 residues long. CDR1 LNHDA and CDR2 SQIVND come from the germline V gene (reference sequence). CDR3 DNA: TGTGCCAGTAGTATAAGGTCAACAGCGGATTCACCCCTCCACTTT. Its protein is CASSIRSTADSPLHF.

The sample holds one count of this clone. The CDR3 region has the DNA TGCGCCAGCGGCACCACCTACGAGCAGTACTTC. This codes for CASGTTYEQYF. V gene TRBV5-1 combines with J gene TRBJ2-7; D remains unclear. This CDR3 has 11 residues. The V end lost 7 bases, the J end lost 2 bases, and 7 bases lay between the germline ends. Germline lookup yields CDR1 SGHRS and CDR2 YFSETQ.